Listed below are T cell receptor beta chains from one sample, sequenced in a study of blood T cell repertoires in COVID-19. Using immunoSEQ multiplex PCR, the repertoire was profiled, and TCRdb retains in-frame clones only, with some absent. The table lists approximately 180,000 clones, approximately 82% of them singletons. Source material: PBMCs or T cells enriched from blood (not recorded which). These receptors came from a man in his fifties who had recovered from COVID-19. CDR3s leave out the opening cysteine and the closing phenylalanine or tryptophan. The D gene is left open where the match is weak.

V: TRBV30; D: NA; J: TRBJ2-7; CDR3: AWRSSSYEQY
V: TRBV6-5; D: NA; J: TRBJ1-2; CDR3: ASSYSQGGNGYT
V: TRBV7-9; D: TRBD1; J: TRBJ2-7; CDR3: ASSPTGSYPSEQY
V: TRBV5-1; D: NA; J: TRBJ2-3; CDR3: ATFDTSTDTQY
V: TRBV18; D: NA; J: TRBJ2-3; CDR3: ASSPTLRGDTQY
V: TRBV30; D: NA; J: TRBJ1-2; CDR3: AWSGVGQSYYGYT
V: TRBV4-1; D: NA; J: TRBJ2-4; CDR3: ASSQVGRQNIQY
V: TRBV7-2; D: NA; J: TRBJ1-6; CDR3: ASSLEWAPSNSPLH
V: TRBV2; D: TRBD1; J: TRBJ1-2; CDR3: ASSEALTGDGYT
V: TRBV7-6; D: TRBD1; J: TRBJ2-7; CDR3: ASSLARGQGTYEQY
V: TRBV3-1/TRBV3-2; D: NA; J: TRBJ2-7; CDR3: ASSLSAGSREQY
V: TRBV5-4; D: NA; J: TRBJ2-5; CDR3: ASSRGADQETQY
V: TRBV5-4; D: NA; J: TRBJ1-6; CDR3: ASSAELDIGSPLH
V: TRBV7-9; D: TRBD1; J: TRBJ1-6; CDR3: ASSERQGPNSPLH
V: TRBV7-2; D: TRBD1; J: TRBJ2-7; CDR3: ASSSATGGGIYEQY
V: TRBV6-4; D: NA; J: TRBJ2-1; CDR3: ASSERPQGSYNEQF
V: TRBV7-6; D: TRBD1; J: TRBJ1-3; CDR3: ASSPWDSSSGNTIY
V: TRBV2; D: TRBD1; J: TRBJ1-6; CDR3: ASRADRASYNSPLH
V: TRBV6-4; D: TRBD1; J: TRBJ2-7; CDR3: ASSRTGQGSEQY
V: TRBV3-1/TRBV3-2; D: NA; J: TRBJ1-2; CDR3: ASSQVNSGGYT
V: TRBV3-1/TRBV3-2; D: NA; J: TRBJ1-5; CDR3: ASSQAHNQPQH
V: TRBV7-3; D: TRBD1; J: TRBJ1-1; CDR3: ASSLEGAGDRNTEAF
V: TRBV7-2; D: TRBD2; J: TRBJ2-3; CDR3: ASSLAGGGAPDTQY